Each of the 30 T cell receptor beta chains below was sequenced from the same sample in a study of T-cell memory formation after mild COVID-19. TCRdb passed the 5' RACE reads through MiXCR, listing each CDR3 protein once. The sample lists about 14,000 distinct CDR3 sequences, roughly 19% occurring once. The sequencing input was PBMCs or a T cell subset sorted from them (not recorded which). The receptors were gathered from an adult woman who had mild COVID-19 (a few samples of this study predate the infection). Cell type and time point are not known.

The V and J genes are TRBV29-1 and TRBJ2-5; D uncertain. This CDR3 is 11 amino acids long. Trimming took off 2 bases at V and 4 bases at J, with 5 bases between the two ends. Germline CDR1 is SQVTM and CDR2 is ANQGSEA. The CDR3 bases are TGCAGCGTTGAATCCTTAGAGACCCAGTACTTC. This translates into CSVESLETQYF.

Many counts were recorded for this clonotype. This chain connects TRBV19 to TRBJ1-1; 8 positions agree with TRBD1. This CDR3 contains 15 residues. Germline V gene sequence: CDR1 LNHDA, CDR2 SQIVND (reference sequence). J lost 0 bases, V lost 7 bases, and 7 bases had no gene match. The CDR3 sequence: CASTPGTGLNTEAFF. DNA for the CDR3: TGTGCCAGTACCCCCGGGACAGGATTGAACACTGAAGCTTTCTTT. The whole variable domain, filled in from reference TRBV19 and TRBJ1-1, reads DGGITQSPKYLFRKEGQNVTLSCEQNLNHDAMYWYRQDPGQGLRLIYYSQIVNDFQKGDIAEGYSVSREKKESFPLTVTSAQKNPTAFYLCASTPGTGLNTEAFFGQGTRLTVV.

This clonotype was counted at least ten times. The V gene is TRBV30, the J gene TRBJ2-2, with D uncertain. The CDR3 totals 11 residues. The V gene's germline CDR1 is GTSNPN and CDR2 SVGIG (reference sequence). The ends were cut back, 4 bases at V and 7 bases at J, with 7 bases in the middle. CDR3 loop: CAWNEGGELFF. CDR3 bases: TGTGCCTGGAACGAAGGCGGGGAGCTGTTTTTT.

This clonotype was seen repeatedly, ten times or more. This chain links TRBV7-9 with TRBJ2-3; 8 positions agree with TRBD1. The CDR3 spans 15 residues. Germline trimming cut 4 bases from V and 3 bases from J; bases unmatched to any gene: 6. The germline gives CDR1 SEHNR, CDR2 FQNEAQ (reference sequence). The CDR3 nucleotides read TGTGCCAGCAGCTCCAGACAGGGGAGAACAGATACGCAGTATTTT. Its translation: CASSSRQGRTDTQYF.

This clonotype was counted ten times or more. V and J are TRBV12-3 or TRBV12-4 and TRBJ1-5; the D is unclear. V was clipped by 1 base and J by 3 bases, with 7 bases between them. CDR3 length: 14 residues. CDR3 bases: TGTGCCAGCAGTTTAGGCCCTTTCAATCAGCCCCAGCATTTT. This gives the protein CASSLGPFNQPQHF.

The rearrangement uses TRBV4-1 and TRBJ2-7, with TRBD1 matching over 8 bases. Germline CDR1 reads MGHRA; CDR2 reads YSYEKL. V was pared by 3 bases and J by 1 base, with 11 bases of the junction left unmatched. The CDR3 length is 17 residues. The CDR3 region is CASSQDPGQGWSYEQYF. The CDR3 DNA reads TGCGCCAGCAGCCAGGACCCTGGACAGGGATGGTCCTACGAGCAGTACTTC.

This clonotype was recorded many times. The chain combines TRBV12-3 or TRBV12-4 with TRBJ2-5; the match to TRBD1 covers 8 bases. The CDR3 contains 14 residues. The V gene end was trimmed by 5 bases and the J gene end by 4 bases; junction bases not matched to a gene: 6. The CDR3 DNA reads TGTGCCAGCAGTCTTCAGGGGGCTCGAGAGACCCAGTACTTC. This encodes CASSLQGARETQYF.

In this sample, this clonotype is medium-sized. The V and J genes are TRBV4-1 and TRBJ2-7, with a weak D call TRBD1 (6 bases). Trimming shortened V by 4 bases and J by 0 bases, and 10 bases separated the two germline ends. CDR1 and CDR2 (germline): MGHRA, YSYEKL. This CDR3 spans 14 amino acids. The CDR3 loop is CASSPRDISYEQYF. The CDR3 nucleotides are TGCGCCAGCAGCCCCCGGGACATCTCCTACGAGCAGTACTTC.

Ten or more counts support this clonotype. The J gene is TRBJ1-5, the V gene TRBV10-3; 8 positions match TRBD1. J lost 6 bases, V lost 4 bases, and 8 bases had no gene match. This CDR3 region has 15 residues. In germline, CDR1 is ENHRY, CDR2 SYGVKD. CDR3: CAISGEAGGGQPQHF. CDR3 bases: TGTGCCATCAGTGGTGAGGCAGGGGGCGGTCAGCCCCAGCATTTT.

This rearrangement joins TRBV7-9 to TRBJ1-1; tentative D call: TRBD1 (6 bases). Germline assignment: CDR1 SEHNR and CDR2 FQNEAQ (reference sequence). CDR3 length equals 16 residues. The germline V and J ends were trimmed by 5 bases and 0 bases, with 16 bases remaining between them. In nucleotides, the CDR3 is TGTGCCAGCAGCATCCCGCGGGGGGCCATGAACACTGAAGCTTTCTTT. As protein: CASSIPRGAMNTEAFF.

This clonotype was counted once. The chain uses TRBV5-6 and TRBJ2-7, with 9 bases identical to TRBD1. Per germline, CDR1 SGHDT and CDR2 YYEEEE. The junction had 8 bases not matched to a gene; V was cut back by 0 bases and J by 4 bases. The CDR3 covers 16 residues. CDR3 amino acids: CASSLALGQGLYEQYF. The CDR3 bases are TGTGCCAGCAGCTTGGCGTTGGGACAGGGACTTTACGAGCAGTACTTC. The full variable domain, completed using reference TRBV5-6 and TRBJ2-7, is DAGVTQSPTHLIKTRGQQVTLRCSPKSGHDTVSWYQQALGQGPQFIFQYYEEEERQRGNFPDRFSGHQFPNYSSELNVNALLLGDSALYLCASSLALGQGLYEQYFGPGTRLTVT.

This clonotype came up many times. The V call is TRBV7-9, the J call TRBJ2-3, with a tentative D call TRBD2 (5 bases). The germline V and J ends were trimmed by 2 bases and 4 bases, with 16 bases remaining between them. This CDR3 has 16 amino acids. Germline V gene lookup returns CDR1 SEHNR and CDR2 FQNEAQ (reference sequence). The CDR3 loop is CASSLLPAAGADTQYF. The DNA of the CDR3 is TGTGCCAGCAGCTTACTCCCGGCCGCGGGTGCAGATACGCAGTATTTT. The full variable domain, rest sourced from reference TRBV7-9 and TRBJ2-3, is DTGVSQNPRHKITKRGQNVTFRCDPISEHNRLYWYRQTLGQGPEFLTYFQNEAQLEKSRLLSDRFSAERPKGSFSTLEIQRTEQGDSAMYLCASSLLPAAGADTQYFGPGTRLTVL.

This clonotype was counted ten times or more. This chain joins TRBV2 and TRBJ1-2; D is perhaps TRBD1 (6 bases). CDR3 size: 13 residues. CDR1 and CDR2 (germline): SNHLY, FYNNEI. Trimming left V 10 bases short and J 1 base short, with 13 bases between. This CDR3 reads CANTGRVNYGYTF. The CDR3 region has the DNA TGTGCCAACACAGGGAGGGTTAACTATGGCTACACCTTC.

This clonotype was found many times. This sequence joins TRBV12-3 or TRBV12-4 and TRBJ2-1, with TRBD2 identical over 8 bases. The CDR3 loop spans 17 amino acids. Trimming at V came to 1 base and at J to 1 base, leaving 6 bases not matched to a gene. CDR3 bases: TGTGCCAGCAGTTTAGGGATAGCGGGAAAGTCCTACAATGAGCAGTTCTTC. Amino acids: CASSLGIAGKSYNEQFF.

This clonotype occurred many times. This chain links TRBV20-1 with TRBJ2-7, with 8 bases lining up with TRBD2. Germline lookup yields CDR1 DFQATT and CDR2 SNEGSKA (reference sequence). The CDR3 totals 15 residues. J was trimmed by 2 bases and V by 6 bases; bases with no gene match: 12. CDR3: CSATSPAGDPYEQYF. DNA of the CDR3: TGCAGTGCCACATCTCCAGCGGGAGATCCCTACGAGCAGTACTTC.

This clonotype was detected many times. In DNA, the CDR3 is TGTGCCAGTAGCGGGGGGACACCTCTCACAGATACGCAGTATTTT. Translated: CASSGGTPLTDTQYF. V and J are TRBV19 and TRBJ2-3; perhaps TRBD2 as D (7 bases). Trimming cost V 6 bases and J 2 bases, with 15 bases left between them. Per the germline V gene, CDR1 is LNHDA and CDR2 is SQIVND (reference sequence). This CDR3 is 15 amino acids long.

This clonotype was recorded at least ten times. The rearrangement uses TRBV5-4 and TRBJ1-6, with D possibly matching TRBD1 (5 bases). Germline V gives CDR1 SGHNT, CDR2 YYREEE (reference sequence). The V end lost 0 bases, the J end lost 5 bases, and 12 bases lay between the germline ends. This CDR3 spans 16 amino acids. Here the CDR3 reads CASSLVGGGNNSPLHF. Here the CDR3 DNA reads TGTGCCAGCAGCTTGGTCGGGGGAGGGAATAATTCACCCCTCCACTTT.

The chain couples TRBV12-3 or TRBV12-4 to TRBJ2-3, with TRBD2 identical over 10 bases. Trimming took 6 bases from V and 2 from J; bases not matched to a gene: 5. The CDR3 is 15 residues long. In DNA form, the CDR3 reads TGTGCCAGCAGGAGTAGCGGGAGGCACACAGATACGCAGTATTTT. Its translation is CASRSSGRHTDTQYF.

This clonotype was counted many times. The rearrangement uses TRBV20-1 and TRBJ1-2, with unresolved D. Germline values: CDR1 DFQATT, CDR2 SNEGSKA (reference sequence). CDR3 length: 12 residues. V shed 0 bases and J shed 8 bases, with 10 bases lying between them. The CDR3 here is CSARDRRVGYTF. The CDR3 DNA follows: TGCAGTGCTAGAGATCGAAGGGTCGGCTACACCTTC.

This clonotype has ten or more counts. CDR3 sequence (DNA): TGTGCCAGCAGCCCTATAGCGGGAGCCTACGAGCAGTACTTC. This codes for CASSPIAGAYEQYF. The chain links TRBV12-3 or TRBV12-4 to TRBJ2-7; TRBD2 aligns across 9 bases. There are 14 residues in the CDR3. With 6 bases clipped from V and 2 bases from J, the junction kept 5 bases outside the gene matches.

A few counts support this clonotype. The rearrangement uses TRBV7-6 and TRBJ2-5; 7 positions match TRBD1. Germline assignment: CDR1 SGHVS and CDR2 FNYEAQ. The junction had 5 bases not matched to a gene; V was cut back by 7 bases and J by 3 bases. The CDR3 runs to 13 residues. The CDR3 region has the DNA TGTGCCAGCACCCGACAGGGAAAAGAGACCCAGTACTTC. As protein: CASTRQGKETQYF.

There are many counts of this clonotype. The CDR3 bases are TGCAGTGCTAGAGGACTAGCGGGGGGGCCTTATATTGGCACAGATACGCAGTATTTT. Translation gives CSARGLAGGPYIGTDTQYF. This chain joins TRBV20-1 and TRBJ2-3; 14 bases map to TRBD2. Germline V lookup: CDR1 DFQATT, CDR2 SNEGSKA (reference sequence). This CDR3 contains 19 residues. Unmatched junction bases numbered 10, after V lost 1 base and J lost 1 base.

The table lists this clonotype with many counts. J is TRBJ1-2 and V is TRBV7-9; the match to TRBD1 covers 8 bases. J lost 6 bases, V lost 2 bases, and 8 bases had no gene match. The germline CDR1 and CDR2 sequences are SEHNR and FQNEAQ (reference sequence). The CDR3 loop spans 15 amino acids. CDR3 in amino acids: CASSLPLAGGNGYTF. In DNA, the CDR3 is TGTGCCAGCAGCTTACCTCTGGCAGGGGGCAATGGCTACACCTTC. The full variable domain, completed using reference TRBV7-9 and TRBJ1-2, is DTGVSQNPRHKITKRGQNVTFRCDPISEHNRLYWYRQTLGQGPEFLTYFQNEAQLEKSRLLSDRFSAERPKGSFSTLEIQRTEQGDSAMYLCASSLPLAGGNGYTFGSGTRLTVV.

In this sample, this clonotype turned up many times. This chain connects TRBV10-3 to TRBJ2-1; 7 nucleotides align to TRBD2. This CDR3 region has 15 residues. V lost 8 bases, J lost 2 bases, and 9 bases stayed unmatched. Germline CDR1 reads ENHRY; CDR2 reads SYGVKD. The CDR3 region is CAIRASGPAYNEQFF. CDR3 coding DNA: TGTGCCATCCGGGCTAGCGGACCTGCCTACAATGAGCAGTTCTTC.

Notes on this clonotype: Being one base from a much bigger clone, this may be a read error. The V gene is TRBV20-1, the J gene TRBJ2-7; D unclear. CDR1 is DFQATT, CDR2 SNEGSKA, per germline (reference sequence). The CDR3 loop spans 13 amino acids. CDR3 amino acids: CSDRYSGDYEQYF. CDR3 coding DNA: TGCAGTGATAGATACTCGGGCGACTACGAGCAGTACTTC.

The chain has TRBV5-1 and TRBJ2-7; TRBD2 matches 11 bases. CDR3 length: 17 residues. Germline V gives CDR1 SGHRS, CDR2 YFSETQ. Germline trimming cut 4 bases from V and 2 bases from J; bases unmatched to any gene: 11. For the CDR3, the DNA is TGCGCCAGCAGCCACGGATGGGGTAGCGGGGGGGCCTACGAGCAGTACGTC. Its protein is CASSHGWGSGGAYEQYV.

This clonotype was detected ten times or more. The rearrangement joins TRBV6-2 or TRBV6-3 to TRBJ2-7, with D unclear. CDR1 and CDR2 (germline): MNHEY, SVGEGT. Trimming stripped 6 bases from V and 3 bases from J, with 6 bases between. This CDR3 spans 11 amino acids. In nucleotides, the CDR3 is TGTGCCAGCAGAAAAAACTACGAGCAGTACTTC. Protein product: CASRKNYEQYF.

The V call is TRBV9, the J call TRBJ2-5, with 9 bases lining up with TRBD2. Losses at the gene ends were 3 bases for V and 1 base for J; bases not matched to a gene: 13. Germline CDR1 reads SGDLS; CDR2 reads YYNGEE. This CDR3 comprises 18 residues. The CDR3, as DNA: TGTGCCAGCAGCGCCTCGCTCCCCGTAGCGGGGGCCCAAGAGACCCAGTACTTC. Its protein product is CASSASLPVAGAQETQYF.

This clonotype was seen repeatedly, ten times or more. The chain joins TRBV7-9 to TRBJ1-2; D is uncertain. The CDR3 is made up of 13 amino acids. Germline V gene data show CDR1 as SEHNR and CDR2 as FQNEAQ (reference sequence). With 2 bases removed from V and 5 bases from J, the gap between germline ends came to 9 bases. The CDR3 loop reads CASSLRTNYGYTF. DNA for the CDR3: TGTGCCAGCAGCTTACGGACGAATTATGGCTACACCTTC.

In its sample, this clonotype ranks as medium-sized. The genes are TRBV12-3 or TRBV12-4 and TRBJ2-3; D not resolved. Trimming shortened V by 3 bases and J by 0 bases, and 10 bases separated the two germline ends. The CDR3 covers 15 residues. The CDR3 DNA reads TGTGCCAGCAGTTTCGTTCTATCGAGCACAGATACGCAGTATTTT. This sequence encodes CASSFVLSSTDTQYF.